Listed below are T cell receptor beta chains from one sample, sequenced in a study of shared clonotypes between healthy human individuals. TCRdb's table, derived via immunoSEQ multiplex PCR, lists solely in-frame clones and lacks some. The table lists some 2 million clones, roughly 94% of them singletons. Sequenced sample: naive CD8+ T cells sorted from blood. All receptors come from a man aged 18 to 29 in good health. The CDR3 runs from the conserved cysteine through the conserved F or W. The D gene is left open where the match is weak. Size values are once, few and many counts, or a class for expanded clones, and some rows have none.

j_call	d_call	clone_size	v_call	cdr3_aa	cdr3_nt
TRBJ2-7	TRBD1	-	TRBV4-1	CASSQDPAGGRYEQYF	TGCGCCAGCAGCCAAGATCCCGCAGGGGGAAGGTACGAGCAGTACTTC
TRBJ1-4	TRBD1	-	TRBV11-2	CASSSPGDRVATNEKLFF	TGTGCCAGCAGCTCTCCAGGGGACAGGGTTGCAACTAATGAAAAACTGTTTTTT
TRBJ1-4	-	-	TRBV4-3	CASSQGPEGFNEKLFF	TGCGCCAGCAGCCAGGGCCCCGAGGGCTTTAATGAAAAACTGTTTTTT
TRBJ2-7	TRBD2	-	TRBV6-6	CASNAGGGYEQYF	TGTGCCAGCAACGCCGGGGGGGGGTACGAGCAGTACTTC
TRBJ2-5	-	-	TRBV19	CASSSPRGLRQETQYF	TGTGCCAGTAGTTCGCCCCGGGGCCTGCGGCAAGAGACCCAGTACTTC
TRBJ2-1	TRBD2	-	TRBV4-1	CASSQRTSGGDSSYNEQFF	TGCGCCAGCAGCCAAAGGACTAGCGGGGGGGATAGCTCCTACAATGAGCAGTTCTTC
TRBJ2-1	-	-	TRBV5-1	CASSLQGGNEQFF	TGCGCCAGCAGCTTGCAGGGTGGGAATGAGCAGTTCTTC
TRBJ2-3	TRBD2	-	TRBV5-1	CASSLTSGPPISTDTQYF	TGCGCCAGCAGCTTAACTAGCGGGCCACCAATAAGCACAGATACGCAGTATTTT
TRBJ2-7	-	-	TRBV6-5	CASTTTGRGEQYF	TGTGCCAGCACAACGACAGGGAGGGGCGAGCAGTACTTC
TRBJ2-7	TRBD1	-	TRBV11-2	CASSLVGTVVSEQYF	TGTGCCAGCAGCTTAGTCGGGACAGTGGTCTCCGAGCAGTACTTC
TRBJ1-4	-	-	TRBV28	CASSPRRSPGDEKLFF	TGTGCCAGCAGTCCCCGTCGCTCACCGGGGGATGAAAAACTGTTTTTT
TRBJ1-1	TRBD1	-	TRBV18	CASSPAGGTEAFF	TGTGCCAGCTCCCCCGCAGGGGGCACTGAAGCTTTCTTT
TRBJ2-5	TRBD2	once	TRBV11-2	CASSLGWTSGNIQETQYF	TGTGCCAGCAGCTTAGGATGGACTAGCGGAAATATACAAGAGACCCAGTACTTC
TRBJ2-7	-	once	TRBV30	CAWSVQYEQYF	TGTGCCTGGAGTGTGCAGTACGAGCAGTACTTC
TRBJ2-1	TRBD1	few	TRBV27	CASSPEQTGGQFF	TGTGCCAGCAGCCCAGAGCAGACAGGGGGGCAGTTCTTC
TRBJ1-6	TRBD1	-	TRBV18	CASSPDALSYRGHNSPLHF	TGTGCCAGCTCACCAGATGCCCTCTCTTACAGGGGGCACAATTCACCCCTCCACTTT
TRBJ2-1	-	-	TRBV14	CASSQAYIAHNEQFF	TGTGCCAGCAGCCAAGCCTACATCGCCCACAATGAGCAGTTCTTC
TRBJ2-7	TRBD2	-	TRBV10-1	CASSSGLAGGFYEQYF	TGCGCCAGCAGTTCTGGACTAGCGGGGGGATTCTACGAGCAGTACTTC
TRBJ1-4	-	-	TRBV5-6	CASSLEGGQEKLFF	TGTGCCAGCAGCTTGGAAGGGGGTCAGGAAAAACTGTTTTTT
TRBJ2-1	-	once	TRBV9	CASSDPTQLPSGEQFF	TGTGCCAGCAGCGACCCGACTCAACTCCCATCCGGTGAGCAGTTCTTC
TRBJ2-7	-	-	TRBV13	CASSLGGKNEQYF	TGTGCCAGCAGCTTAGGAGGTAAAAACGAGCAGTACTTC
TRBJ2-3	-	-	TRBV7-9	CASSLEGQEKDTQYF	TGTGCCAGCAGCTTAGAAGGGCAGGAAAAAGATACGCAGTATTTT